This paragraph reports one T cell receptor (beta chain). Antigen specificity is unknown. The data stem from a study of OX40 agonist ivuxolimab in advanced cancers. Study at large: Ivuxolimab, an antibody that agonizes OX40 (CD134), was administered to the patients. The group had a mean age of about 60 years, ranged from roughly 23 to 79, and was around 82% male. General study points: Low normalized clonal expansion also occurred in some nonresponding patients. What antigens the expanded peripheral T cells recognized was never established.

The protocol was immunoSEQ multiplex PCR, while the TCRdb copy is restricted to in-frame clones and leaves out a portion. The sample lists about 88,000 clones, 70% to 90% seen once, with 3.8% in the top ten. The germline gives CDR1 SGHTA, CDR2 FQGNSA. The V and J ends lost 1 base and 2 bases respectively, with 8 bases between them. CDR3 length equals 14 residues. The chain joins TRBV7-2 to TRBJ1-2, with unresolved D. Here the sequenced sample was CD4+ or CD8+ T cells sorted from blood, taken in a trial of the OX40 agonist ivuxolimab. This clonotype was sampled from an adult with an advanced solid tumor such as melanoma, head and neck, liver or kidney cancer. This chain's CDR3 is CASSLDPENYGYTF. The DNA for the CDR3 is TGTGCCAGCAGCTTAGACCCAGAAAACTATGGCTACACCTTC.